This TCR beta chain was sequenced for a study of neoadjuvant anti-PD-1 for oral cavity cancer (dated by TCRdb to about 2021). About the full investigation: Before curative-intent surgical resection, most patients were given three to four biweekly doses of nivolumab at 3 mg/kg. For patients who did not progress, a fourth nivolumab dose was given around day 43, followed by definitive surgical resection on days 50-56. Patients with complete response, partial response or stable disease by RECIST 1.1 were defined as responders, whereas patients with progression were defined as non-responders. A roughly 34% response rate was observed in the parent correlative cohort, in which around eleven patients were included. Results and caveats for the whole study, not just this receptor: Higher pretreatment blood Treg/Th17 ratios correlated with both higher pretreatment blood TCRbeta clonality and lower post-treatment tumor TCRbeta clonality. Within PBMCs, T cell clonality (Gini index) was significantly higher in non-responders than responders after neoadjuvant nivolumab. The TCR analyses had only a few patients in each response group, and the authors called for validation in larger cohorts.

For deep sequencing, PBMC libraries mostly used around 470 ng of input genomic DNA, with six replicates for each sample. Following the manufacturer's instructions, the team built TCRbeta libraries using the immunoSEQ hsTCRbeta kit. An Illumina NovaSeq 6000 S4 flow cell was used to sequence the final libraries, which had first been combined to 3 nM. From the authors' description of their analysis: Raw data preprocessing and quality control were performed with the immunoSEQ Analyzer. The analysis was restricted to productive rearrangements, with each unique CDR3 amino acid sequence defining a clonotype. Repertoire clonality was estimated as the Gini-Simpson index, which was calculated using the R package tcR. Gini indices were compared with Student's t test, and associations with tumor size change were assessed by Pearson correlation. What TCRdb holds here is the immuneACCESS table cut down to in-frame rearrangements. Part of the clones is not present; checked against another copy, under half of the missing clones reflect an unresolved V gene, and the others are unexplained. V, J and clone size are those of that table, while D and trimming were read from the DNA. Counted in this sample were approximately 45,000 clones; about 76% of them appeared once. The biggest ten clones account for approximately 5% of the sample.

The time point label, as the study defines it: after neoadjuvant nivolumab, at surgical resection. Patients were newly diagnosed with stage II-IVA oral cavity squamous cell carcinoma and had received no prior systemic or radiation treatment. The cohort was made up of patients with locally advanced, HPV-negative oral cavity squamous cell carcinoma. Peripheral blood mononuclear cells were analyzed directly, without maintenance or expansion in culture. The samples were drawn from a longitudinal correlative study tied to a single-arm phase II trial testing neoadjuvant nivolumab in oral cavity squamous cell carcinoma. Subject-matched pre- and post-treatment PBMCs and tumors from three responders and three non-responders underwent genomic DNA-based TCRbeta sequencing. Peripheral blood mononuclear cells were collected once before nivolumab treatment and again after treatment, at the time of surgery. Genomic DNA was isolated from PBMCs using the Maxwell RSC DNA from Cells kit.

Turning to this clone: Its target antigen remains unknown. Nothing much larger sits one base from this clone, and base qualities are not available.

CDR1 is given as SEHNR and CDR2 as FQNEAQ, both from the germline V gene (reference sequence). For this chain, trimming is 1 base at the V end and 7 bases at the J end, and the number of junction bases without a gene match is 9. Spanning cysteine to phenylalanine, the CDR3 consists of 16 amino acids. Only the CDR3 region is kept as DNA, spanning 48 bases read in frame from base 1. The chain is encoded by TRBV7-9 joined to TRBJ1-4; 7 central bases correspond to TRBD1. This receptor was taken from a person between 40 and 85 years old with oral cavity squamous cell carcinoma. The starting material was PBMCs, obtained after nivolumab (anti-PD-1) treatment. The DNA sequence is TGTGCCAGCAGCTTAGTCTCTGGGGCAGGGGGTGAAAAACTGTTTTTT. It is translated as CASSLVSGAGGEKLFF.